This paragraph reports one T cell receptor (beta chain). Its recognized antigen is unknown. The record has no base qualities; no much larger clone is one base away. CDR1 is given as SGHTS and CDR2 as YDEGEE, both from the germline V gene. The CDR3 spans 15 residues, from the cysteine through the phenylalanine. Only the CDR3 DNA stays, 45 bases, in frame from base 1. The junction carries 16 bases between V and J, which are trimmed by 4 bases and 3 bases respectively. TCRbeta CDR3 regions were profiled with the immunoSEQ Assay using bias-controlled multiplex PCR amplification of genomic DNA. Per the source publication's procedure: The absolute abundance of each unique TCRbeta CDR3 region was quantified after sequences were collapsed and filtered. Differential abundance was assessed using a binomial (Fisher-equivalent) model and a beta-binomial model in which time-dependent variance fitted from healthy donors was added. Clones with fewer than 5 combined templates were removed, and differential abundance was called for clones with a Benjamini-Hochberg FDR below 0.01. Using the form v = (b*log(k)+a)^2, the beta-binomial variance was modeled as a function of the total template count across the two samples. As stored in TCRdb, this immuneACCESS dataset retains in-frame rearrangements with V and J assigned. A fraction of the clones does not appear; measured against another copy, unresolved V genes explain less than half of the discrepancy, and the remainder lacks a known reason. From that table come the V and J calls and clone size; the DNA was used to work out D and trimming. This sample gives approximately 110,000 clones in total; around nine tenths of them show up just once. Clones ranked in the top ten supply about a sixth of the sample.

During the collection period, no immune events, such as infections, were documented for the healthy donors. Time-dependent variance in a beta-binomial model of T-cell clone differential abundance was calibrated using healthy-donor blood repertoires as a training cohort. The training cohort was composed of approximately ten healthy donors, 3 female and 7 male. The donors were between roughly 29 and 65 years old, with an average age of about 40 years. Whole blood from each healthy donor was obtained from a commercial supplier and was collected at three time points approximately 15 days apart. For immunosequencing, genomic DNA was extracted from unsorted whole blood. The source of the sample is a study of identifying expanded T cells in peripheral blood (dated by TCRdb to between 2017 and 2020). Background on the whole study: Technical replicates were generated by sequencing separate aliquots of the same genomic DNA pool, and four replicates were compared pairwise.

Overall study results and their limits: Both the number of clones called differentially abundant and the false-positive rate were significantly reduced by the beta-binomial model across all healthy-donor time intervals. The binomial model flagged roughly 1.3 differentially abundant clones between technical replicates but 15 to 17 over around 2 weeks and 19 over around four weeks. In all healthy donors, the variance in clone template counts between samples taken around 14 days apart rose significantly as total template count increased. The authors expected that biological variance in healthy repertoires might rise further over much longer intervals, such as months to years.

What was sequenced was blood. The clonotype was recovered from a person aged 18 to 75 in good health. The sequence is built from TRBV5-8 and TRBJ1-2; TRBD1 is a weak D gene call, 6 bases matching. The CDR3 reads as follows: CASSPGGGIDYGYTF. The nucleotide sequence is given as TGTGCCAGCAGCCCCGGAGGGGGGATAGACTATGGCTACACCTTC.